Sequencing of this T cell receptor beta chain was carried out in a study of cytomegalovirus exposure and HLA in healthy donors. PCR amplification relied on 60 Vbeta primers (plus 13 Jbeta primers). Measured with immunoSEQ multiplex PCR; TCRdb has only the in-frame clones, and not every one. This sample has under 150,000 clones, with roughly 70% found just once. V shed 5 bases, J shed 4 bases, and the junction held 10 bases outside the gene matches. The V gene's germline CDR1 is PRHDT and CDR2 FYEKMQ (reference sequence). This CDR3 has 16 residues. Sequenced material: PBMCs. The rearrangement links TRBV13 to TRBJ2-5; TRBD1 matches 10 bases. This sequence was found in a middle-aged woman in good health and CMV-seropositive. The CDR3: CASSTGTGEDRETQYF. The CDR3 DNA sequence: TGTGCCAGCAGCACCGGGACAGGGGAGGACAGAGAGACCCAGTACTTC.